Listed below are T cell receptor beta chains from one sample, sequenced in a study of memory B cells and T cells in multiple sclerosis. Using immunoSEQ multiplex PCR, the repertoire was profiled, and TCRdb retains in-frame clones only, with some absent. The data hold some 500 clones, with approximately 79% observed a single time. Sequencing was performed on brain tissue. These receptors all come from a human donor with multiple sclerosis. Both conserved end residues are part of each CDR3. Size is stated for part of the rows, as once, few or many counts, or as a class when the clone is expanded.

v_call	j_call	clone_size	cdr3_aa
TRBV5-1	TRBJ2-2	NA	CASSGQVDTGELFF
TRBV30	TRBJ2-5	NA	CACDGQGERETQYF
TRBV19	TRBJ2-7	NA	CASSIGATGTLSYEQYF
TRBV4-2	TRBJ2-6	NA	CASSHPPGSGANVLTF
TRBV6-1	TRBJ1-5	few	CASSEPTGGQQPQHF
TRBV25-1	TRBJ2-1	NA	CASSDLAHNEQFF
TRBV6-8	TRBJ2-7	once	CASSYGRDYEQYF
TRBV7-9	TRBJ1-2	NA	CASSLARGFANYGYTF
TRBV29-1	TRBJ2-7	few	CSGGTGSYEQYF
TRBV9	TRBJ2-2	NA	CASSPHGFMGELFF
TRBV9	TRBJ2-7	NA	CASSVASAGASYEQYF
TRBV13	TRBJ2-1	NA	CASSPGGTAGNEQFF
TRBV5-1	TRBJ1-1	NA	CASKEGGEAFF
TRBV21-1	TRBJ2-3	NA	CASSKAPGQFERTDTQYF
TRBV5-1	TRBJ2-2	NA	CASSLGPWGAGELFF
TRBV5-1	TRBJ2-7	NA	CASSISGGTLGEQYF
TRBV5-4	TRBJ1-1	once	CASSFGQGGTEAFF
TRBV5-5	TRBJ1-5	NA	CASSWNRGYSNQPQHF
TRBV19	TRBJ1-2	NA	CASEDRIYGYTF
TRBV4-2	TRBJ1-3	NA	CASSQATGNTIYF
TRBV14	TRBJ1-2	NA	CASSQEIQGAYGYTF
TRBV27	TRBJ1-2	NA	CASSMGGQNYGYTF
TRBV18	TRBJ1-4	few	CASSPDRVVKKLFF
TRBV6-1	TRBJ1-1	NA	CASTLSVNTEAFF
TRBV21-1	TRBJ2-4	NA	CASSKGKPGDIQYF
TRBV28	TRBJ2-3	NA	CASSLAGSTDTQYF
TRBV9	TRBJ1-2	NA	CASSVDRGNYGYTF
TRBV14	TRBJ1-1	few	CASSQEWDRTPAFF
TRBV28	TRBJ1-5	NA	CASGSDSYSNQPQHF
TRBV19	TRBJ1-1	NA	CASSTGGGNTEAFF
TRBV5-1	TRBJ2-7	NA	CASSKNEEQYF
TRBV5-1	TRBJ2-3	NA	CASSVGTGGRPYTDTQYF
TRBV5-6	TRBJ1-6	NA	CASSFDPVNSPLHF
TRBV5-6	TRBJ1-4	NA	CASSLATNEKLFF
TRBV30	TRBJ1-6	NA	CAWRQRADRGNSPLHF
TRBV4-2	TRBJ2-7	NA	CASSQDGTSDEQYF
TRBV29-1	TRBJ2-2	once	CSVVAGQSNTGELFF
TRBV7-3	TRBJ2-6	NA	CASSPAAERLQSRANVLTF
TRBV5-1	TRBJ2-7	few	CASSLVVSYEQYF
TRBV13	TRBJ2-7	NA	CASSLGRSAYEQYF
TRBV5-1	TRBJ1-1	NA	CASREGSTEAFF
TRBV4-1	TRBJ1-2	NA	CASSPGQGYGYTF
TRBV7-9	TRBJ1-1	NA	CASSWDRPPEAFF
TRBV18	TRBJ2-7	NA	CASSPGLLASTYEQYF
TRBV7-2	TRBJ2-1	NA	CASSSQGAKNEQFF
TRBV27	TRBJ2-3	few	CASSLTSGADTQYF
TRBV4-2	TRBJ2-1	few	CASSRDPGGKNEQFF
TRBV10-3	TRBJ2-1	few	CAIRGGGAPGDEQFF
TRBV19	TRBJ2-1	NA	CATYDSGGLYNEQFF
TRBV4-1	TRBJ2-7	once	CASSQGSGQGDYEQYF
TRBV4-1	TRBJ2-5	few	CASSQRLASVSVQETQYF
TRBV7-9	TRBJ1-5	NA	CASSLDGGGGNQPQHF